This T cell receptor (beta chain) was retrieved from a study of T cell repertoires in cytomegalovirus infection. Across the whole study: A matching HLA type, together with CMV infection, was signaled by public TCR beta signatures. Findings and limits, study-wide: Clonotype analysis showed dominance of the ex vivo response by HLA-C-restricted CMV-specific TCR beta clonotypes. The study identified carriers of CMV plus the relevant HLA from cumulative public TCR beta family frequency.

This clonotype was counted ten times or more. Its antigen remains unidentified. Trimming shortened V by 3 bases and J by 8 bases, and 20 bases separated the two germline ends. The CDR3 contains 16 residues. CDR1 SEHNR and CDR2 FQNEAQ come from the germline V gene (reference sequence). TCRdb reprocessed the reads via MiXCR and lists one record per CDR3 protein. The table records fewer than 550,000 distinct CDR3 sequences, more than 15% of them present only once. The chain couples TRBV7-9 to TRBJ2-1; possible D gene TRBD2, 5 bases. Sequenced sample: CD8+ T cells from PBMCs. The clonotype was recovered from a human donor in good health (CMV status not recorded). Some clones in this sample may be carry-over from other donors' samples. The CDR3 here is CASSLTGNPDRDEQFF. CDR3 DNA sequence: TGTGCCAGCAGCTTGACGGGGAACCCCGATCGCGATGAGCAGTTCTTC. The whole variable domain, filled in from reference TRBV7-9 and TRBJ2-1, reads DTGVSQNPRHKITKRGQNVTFRCDPISEHNRLYWYRQTLGQGPEFLTYFQNEAQLEKSRLLSDRFSAERPKGSFSTLEIQRTEQGDSAMYLCASSLTGNPDRDEQFFGPGTRLTVL.